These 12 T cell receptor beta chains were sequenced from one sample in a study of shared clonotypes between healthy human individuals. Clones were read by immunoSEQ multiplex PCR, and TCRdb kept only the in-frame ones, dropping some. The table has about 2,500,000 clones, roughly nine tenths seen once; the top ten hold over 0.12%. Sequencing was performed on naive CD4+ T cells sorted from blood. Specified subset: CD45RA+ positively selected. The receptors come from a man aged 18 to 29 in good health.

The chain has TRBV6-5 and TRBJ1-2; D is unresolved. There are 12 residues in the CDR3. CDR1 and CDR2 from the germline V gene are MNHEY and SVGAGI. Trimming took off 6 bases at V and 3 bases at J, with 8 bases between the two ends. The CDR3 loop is CASSPNDYGYTF. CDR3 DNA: TGTGCCAGCAGCCCTAACGACTATGGCTACACCTTC.

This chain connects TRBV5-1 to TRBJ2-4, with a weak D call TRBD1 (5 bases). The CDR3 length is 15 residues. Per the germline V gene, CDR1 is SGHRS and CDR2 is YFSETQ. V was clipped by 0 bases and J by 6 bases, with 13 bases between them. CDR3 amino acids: CASSLDQGSLNIQYF. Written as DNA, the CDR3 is TGCGCCAGCAGCTTGGACCAGGGCTCACTAAACATTCAGTACTTC.

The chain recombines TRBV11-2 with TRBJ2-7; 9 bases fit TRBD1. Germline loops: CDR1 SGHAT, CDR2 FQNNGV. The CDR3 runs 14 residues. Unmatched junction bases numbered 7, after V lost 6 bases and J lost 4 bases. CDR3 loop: CASRTGQGSYEQYF. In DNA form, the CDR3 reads TGTGCCAGCAGGACGGGACAGGGAAGTTACGAGCAGTACTTC.

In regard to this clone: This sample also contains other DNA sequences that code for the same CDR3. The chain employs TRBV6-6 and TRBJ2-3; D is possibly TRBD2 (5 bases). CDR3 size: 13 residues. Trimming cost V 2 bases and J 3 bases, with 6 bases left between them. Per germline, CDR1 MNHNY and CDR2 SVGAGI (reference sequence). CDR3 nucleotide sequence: TGTGCCAGCAGTTACCCGGGGACAGATACGCAGTATTTT. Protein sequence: CASSYPGTDTQYF.

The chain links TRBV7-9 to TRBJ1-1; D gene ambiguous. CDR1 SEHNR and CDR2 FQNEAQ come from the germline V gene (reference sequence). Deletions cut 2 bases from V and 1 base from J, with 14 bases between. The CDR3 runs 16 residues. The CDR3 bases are TGTGCCAGCAGCTTAATCCGTGGGGAACCGAACACTGAAGCTTTCTTT. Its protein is CASSLIRGEPNTEAFF.

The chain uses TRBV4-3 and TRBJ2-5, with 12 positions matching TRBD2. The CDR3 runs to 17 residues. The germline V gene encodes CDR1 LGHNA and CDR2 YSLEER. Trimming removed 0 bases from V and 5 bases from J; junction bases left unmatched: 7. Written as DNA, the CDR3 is TGCGCCAGCAGCCAAGATTTGACTAGCGGGGGTTCGGAGACCCAGTACTTC. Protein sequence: CASSQDLTSGGSETQYF.

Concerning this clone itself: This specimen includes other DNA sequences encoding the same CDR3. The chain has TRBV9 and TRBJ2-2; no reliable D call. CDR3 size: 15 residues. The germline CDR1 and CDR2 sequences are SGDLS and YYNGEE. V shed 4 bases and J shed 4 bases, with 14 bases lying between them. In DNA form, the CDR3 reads TGTGCCAGCAGCCCCCGCGGACCGAGCACCGGGGAGCTGTTTTTT. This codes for CASSPRGPSTGELFF.

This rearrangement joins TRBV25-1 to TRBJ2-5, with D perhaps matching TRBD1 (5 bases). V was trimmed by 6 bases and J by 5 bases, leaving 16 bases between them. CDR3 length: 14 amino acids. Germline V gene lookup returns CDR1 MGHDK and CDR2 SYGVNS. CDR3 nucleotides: TGTGCCAGCAGGGTCCCCTGGGGCCAGGAGACCCAGTACTTC. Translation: CASRVPWGQETQYF.

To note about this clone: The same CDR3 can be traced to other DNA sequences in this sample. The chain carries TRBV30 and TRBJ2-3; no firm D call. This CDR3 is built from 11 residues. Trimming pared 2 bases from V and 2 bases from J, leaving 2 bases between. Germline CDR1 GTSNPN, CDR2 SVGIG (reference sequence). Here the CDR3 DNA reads TGTGCCTGGAGTTCCACAGATACGCAGTATTTT. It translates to CAWSSTDTQYF.

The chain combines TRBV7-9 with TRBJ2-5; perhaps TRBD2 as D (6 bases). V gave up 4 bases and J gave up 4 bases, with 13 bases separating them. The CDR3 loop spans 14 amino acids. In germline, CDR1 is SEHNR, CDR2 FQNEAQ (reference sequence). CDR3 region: CASSSSQGLETQYF. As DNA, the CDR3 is TGTGCCAGCAGCTCGTCTCAGGGACTAGAGACCCAGTACTTC.

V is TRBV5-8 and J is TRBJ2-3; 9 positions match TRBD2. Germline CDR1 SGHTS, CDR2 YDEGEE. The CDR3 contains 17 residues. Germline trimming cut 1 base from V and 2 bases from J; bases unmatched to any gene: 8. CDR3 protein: CASSLTYSGRPTDTQYF. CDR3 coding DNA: TGTGCCAGCAGCTTGACATATAGCGGGAGACCCACAGATACGCAGTATTTT. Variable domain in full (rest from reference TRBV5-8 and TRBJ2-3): EAGVTQSPTHLIKTRGQQATLRCSPISGHTSVYWYQQALGLGLQFLLWYDEGEERNRGNFPPRFSGRQFPNYSSELNVNALELEDSALYLCASSLTYSGRPTDTQYFGPGTRLTVL.

The CDR3 region is CASSYNPLNYGYTF. DNA for the CDR3: TGTGCCAGCAGTTACAATCCGTTAAACTATGGCTACACCTTC. V and J are TRBV6-6 and TRBJ1-2, with D uncertain. This CDR3 has 14 amino acids. Germline values: CDR1 MNHNY, CDR2 SVGAGI (reference sequence). Trimming removed 2 bases from V and 2 bases from J, with 9 bases in between.